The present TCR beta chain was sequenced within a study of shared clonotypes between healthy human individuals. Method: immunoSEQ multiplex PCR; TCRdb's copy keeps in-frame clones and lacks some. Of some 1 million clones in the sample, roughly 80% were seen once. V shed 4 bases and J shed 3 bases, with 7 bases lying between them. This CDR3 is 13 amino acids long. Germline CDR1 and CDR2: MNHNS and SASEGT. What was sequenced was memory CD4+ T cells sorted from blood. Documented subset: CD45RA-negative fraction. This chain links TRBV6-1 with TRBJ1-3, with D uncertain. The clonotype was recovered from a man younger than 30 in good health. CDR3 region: CASSAGGGNTIYF. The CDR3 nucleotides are TGTGCCAGCAGTGCCGGTGGTGGAAACACCATATATTTT.